Presented here are 21 T cell receptor beta chains from one specimen sequenced in a study of early T cells in non-severe SARS-CoV-2 infection. TCRdb reprocessed the 5' RACE reads with MiXCR, giving one entry per CDR3 protein. The sample records 97,000 or so distinct CDR3 sequences, approximately 9.9% being singletons. The sequencing here drew on whole blood, taken at baseline. The source is an adult who was a healthcare worker with PCR-confirmed SARS-CoV-2 infection or an uninfected control (not recorded which).

The table lists this clonotype with many counts. V gene TRBV5-1 combines with J gene TRBJ2-7; 10 bases match TRBD2. V was clipped by 5 bases and J by 0 bases; unmatched bases: 2. CDR1 SGHRS and CDR2 YFSETQ come from the germline V gene. The CDR3 is 14 amino acids. The CDR3 protein is CASRASGSSYEQYF. The DNA for the CDR3 is TGCGCCAGCAGGGCTAGCGGGAGCTCCTACGAGCAGTACTTC.

This clonotype turned up a few times. The V call is TRBV20-1, the J call TRBJ2-1; the match to TRBD2 covers 11 bases. The CDR3 has 14 residues. Germline CDR1 reads DFQATT; CDR2 reads SNEGSKA (reference sequence). Unmatched junction bases numbered 9, after V lost 6 bases and J lost 8 bases. The CDR3 is CSAALAGDIDEQFF. CDR3 coding DNA: TGCAGTGCGGCACTAGCGGGAGACATCGATGAGCAGTTCTTC.

The chain carries TRBV25-1 and TRBJ2-7; unclear D gene. The CDR3 loop spans 14 amino acids. V was trimmed by 4 bases and J by 5 bases, leaving 15 bases between them. The germline V gene encodes CDR1 MGHDK and CDR2 SYGVNS. The CDR3 loop reads CASSAVGFRNEQYF. The CDR3 nucleotides read TGTGCCAGCAGTGCCGTCGGATTTCGCAACGAGCAGTACTTC.

This clonotype turned up a few times. V is TRBV2 and J is TRBJ2-2; a possible D gene is TRBD2 (6 bases). V was clipped by 6 bases and J by 4 bases, with 12 bases between them. The CDR3 has 14 residues. Germline CDR1 and CDR2: SNHLY and FYNNEI. CDR3 DNA sequence: TGTGCCAGCAGCGGGGACTGGGGCACCGGGGAGCTGTTTTTT. Translated, it gives CASSGDWGTGELFF.

This clonotype was counted a few times. The chain carries TRBV19 and TRBJ1-5, with D tentatively TRBD1 (6 bases). This CDR3 region has 15 residues. Trimming took 6 bases from V and 0 from J, leaving 12 bases between them. The germline V gene has CDR1 LNHDA and CDR2 SQIVND (reference sequence). CDR3 nucleotides: TGTGCCAGTAGCTCGACAGGATATAGCAATCAGCCCCAGCATTTT. It encodes CASSSTGYSNQPQHF.

This clonotype appeared a few times. The V and J genes are TRBV5-8 and TRBJ1-4; D gene ambiguous. The CDR3 contains 14 residues. The germline V gene encodes CDR1 SGHTS and CDR2 YDEGEE. With 0 bases removed from V and 2 bases from J, the gap between germline ends came to 5 bases. The CDR3 here is CASSLGLTNEKLFF. The CDR3 DNA reads as TGTGCCAGCAGCTTGGGACTGACTAATGAAAAACTGTTTTTT.

Many counts were recorded for this clonotype. The rearrangement joins TRBV6-1 to TRBJ2-4; 7 bases agree with TRBD1. J gave up 9 bases and V 3 bases, and 5 bases lay outside the gene matches. CDR1 is MNHNS and CDR2 is SASEGT in the germline V gene. This CDR3 has 13 residues. CDR3 sequence reads: CASSDTGVGIQYF. The CDR3 DNA follows: TGTGCCAGCAGTGATACAGGGGTGGGCATTCAGTACTTC.

CDR3 loop: CASSGLAGSTPSTDTQYF. CDR3 nucleotide sequence: TGTGCCAGTAGTGGACTAGCGGGATCTACACCTAGCACAGATACGCAGTATTTT. This sequence joins TRBV19 and TRBJ2-3, with 12 positions matching TRBD2. Trimming at V came to 5 bases and at J to 0 bases, leaving 9 bases not matched to a gene. The CDR3 spans 18 residues. Germline V gives CDR1 LNHDA, CDR2 SQIVND (reference sequence). The full variable domain, in which reference TRBV19 and TRBJ2-3 provide the parts outside the CDR3, is DGGITQSPKYLFRKEGQNVTLSCEQNLNHDAMYWYRQDPGQGLRLIYYSQIVNDFQKGDIAEGYSVSREKKESFPLTVTSAQKNPTAFYLCASSGLAGSTPSTDTQYFGPGTRLTVL.

This rearrangement joins TRBV21-1 to TRBJ1-2; TRBD1 is the table's D call, not checked against the DNA. TRBV21-1 is a pseudogene segment. The CDR3 has 16 residues. This CDR3 is CASSKEKGRTVYGYTF. For the CDR3, the DNA is TGTGCCAGCAGCAAAGAAAAGGGTCGGACAGTCTATGGCTACACCTTC.

There are many counts of this clonotype. The rearrangement joins TRBV29-1 to TRBJ2-7, with D perhaps matching TRBD2 (6 bases). V gave up 1 base and J gave up 7 bases, with 14 bases separating them. The V gene's germline CDR1 is SQVTM and CDR2 ANQGSEA. The CDR3 consists of 13 residues. CDR3 region: CSVEVQGGKEQYF. In nucleotides, the CDR3 is TGCAGCGTTGAAGTGCAGGGAGGAAAGGAGCAGTACTTC.

This chain's CDR3 is CASRGHGDTGELFF. The CDR3 coding sequence is TGTGCCAGCAGGGGACATGGGGACACCGGGGAGCTGTTTTTT. This chain links TRBV7-2 with TRBJ2-2; TRBD1 is a possible D gene (6 bases). Germline CDR1 reads SGHTA; CDR2 reads FQGNSA. The V gene lost 6 bases and the J gene lost 3 bases, with 11 bases spanning the gap. CDR3 size: 14 residues.

In this sample, this clonotype turned up a few times. The CDR3 DNA reads TGTGCCAGCAGCGTAGGTCCGACTAACGAGCAGTACTTC. This encodes CASSVGPTNEQYF. The chain uses TRBV9 and TRBJ2-7; a possible D gene is TRBD2 (5 bases). CDR1 is SGDLS, CDR2 YYNGEE, per germline. V lost 0 bases, J lost 5 bases, and 9 bases lay in between. The CDR3 is 13 amino acids.

The chain links TRBV7-9 to TRBJ2-7; D gene unclear. The CDR3 has 14 residues. V was trimmed by 5 bases and J by 5 bases, leaving 16 bases between them. Germline loops: CDR1 SEHNR, CDR2 FQNEAQ (reference sequence). Written as DNA, the CDR3 is TGTGCCAGCAGCCGACAACCTCTTCTCCACGAGCAGTACTTC. Translating it yields CASSRQPLLHEQYF.

The sample holds many counts of this clonotype. This sequence joins TRBV6-5 and TRBJ2-2, with TRBD1 matching over 10 bases. Trimming cost V 5 bases and J 5 bases; bases outside gene matches: 5. In germline, CDR1 is MNHEY, CDR2 SVGAGI. The CDR3 is 15 amino acids. CDR3: CASSRGGQGTGELFF. In DNA, the CDR3 is TGTGCCAGCAGTCGAGGGGGACAGGGGACCGGGGAGCTGTTTTTT.

V and J are TRBV27 and TRBJ2-7; TRBD1 agrees at 9 bases. The CDR3 contains 15 residues. Germline values: CDR1 MNHEY, CDR2 SMNVEV (reference sequence). The trim removed 6 bases at V and 3 bases at J, leaving 9 bases unmatched. CDR3 in amino acids: CASSSPGQGIYEQYF. Written as DNA, the CDR3 is TGTGCCAGCAGCTCCCCGGGACAGGGTATCTACGAGCAGTACTTC.

The sample holds many counts of this clonotype. The rearrangement links TRBV5-6 to TRBJ2-7; D may match TRBD1 or TRBD2 (5 bases each). V was clipped by 3 bases and J by 0 bases, with 16 bases between them. From germline, CDR1 is SGHDT and CDR2 YYEEEE. The length of the CDR3 is 16 residues. Here the CDR3 reads CASSWDRDGSSYEQYF. DNA of the CDR3: TGTGCCAGCAGCTGGGACCGGGACGGTAGCTCCTACGAGCAGTACTTC. Supplemented by reference TRBV5-6 and TRBJ2-7, the full variable domain reads DAGVTQSPTHLIKTRGQQVTLRCSPKSGHDTVSWYQQALGQGPQFIFQYYEEEERQRGNFPDRFSGHQFPNYSSELNVNALLLGDSALYLCASSWDRDGSSYEQYFGPGTRLTVT.

The genes are TRBV11-2 and TRBJ2-7; tentative D call: TRBD1 (5 bases). V was cut by 5 bases and J by 4 bases, with 12 bases left in between. Per germline, CDR1 SGHAT and CDR2 FQNNGV. This CDR3 spans 13 amino acids. The chain's CDR3 is CASSGNSGYEQYF. Here the CDR3 DNA reads TGTGCCAGCAGCGGTAATTCAGGGTACGAGCAGTACTTC.

This clonotype was found many times. The rearrangement uses TRBV24-1 and TRBJ2-3; a possible D gene is TRBD2 (6 bases). The CDR3 loop spans 14 amino acids. Germline V gene lookup returns CDR1 KGHDR and CDR2 SFDVKD. Trimming left V 9 bases short and J 1 base short, with 13 bases between. CDR3 sequence: CATEVGGGTDTQYF. In DNA, the CDR3 is TGTGCCACCGAGGTCGGCGGGGGCACAGATACGCAGTATTTT.

In this sample, this clonotype turned up a few times. The rearrangement links TRBV6-1 to TRBJ2-2; D uncertain. Trimming shortened V by 8 bases and J by 7 bases, and 14 bases separated the two germline ends. The CDR3 extends over 13 amino acids. The V gene's germline CDR1 is MNHNS and CDR2 SASEGT. The DNA for the CDR3 is TGTGCCAGCTCATGGGATATGGGCGGGGAGCTGTTTTTT. Protein: CASSWDMGGELFF.

J is TRBJ2-7 and V is TRBV18; TRBD1 matches 7 bases. Looked up from germline, CDR1 is KGHSH and CDR2 is LQKENI. The CDR3 has 14 residues. V shed 4 bases and J 4 bases; nucleotides not matched to a gene: 7. The CDR3 DNA sequence: TGTGCCAGCTCACAAACTACGACAGGGTACGAGCAGTACTTC. This encodes CASSQTTTGYEQYF.

This clonotype was found a few times. The chain has TRBV7-2 and TRBJ2-3; D may correspond to TRBD1 or TRBD2 (5 bases each). From germline, CDR1 is SGHTA and CDR2 FQGNSA. The CDR3 has 14 residues. V was pared by 1 base and J by 5 bases, with 10 bases between. The CDR3 nucleotides read TGTGCCAGCAGCTTAGGTGGGGGTGGAGATACGCAGTATTTT. Its protein product is CASSLGGGGDTQYF.